The 16 T cell receptor beta chains listed next were all sequenced from one sample in a study of response to subunit inactivated influenza vaccine. TCRdb itself ran the RT-PCR reads through MiXCR, one entry per CDR3 protein. Among under 950,000 distinct CDR3 sequences listed, approximately 21% were seen once. The source was PBMCs from blood, collected more than 4 days after vaccination. Source of these receptors: a man aged 45-65 years who received an inactivated influenza vaccine.

This clonotype has a handful of counts. The genes are TRBV20-1 and TRBJ1-1; D perhaps matches TRBD1 (5 bases). This CDR3 region has 13 residues. Germline lookup yields CDR1 DFQATT and CDR2 SNEGSKA (reference sequence). V was cut by 1 base and J by 7 bases, with 13 bases left in between. The CDR3 sequence: CSARGGGAVEAFF. CDR3 in DNA: TGCAGTGCTAGAGGGGGAGGGGCGGTTGAAGCTTTCTTT.

The V gene is TRBV12-3 or TRBV12-4, the J gene TRBJ1-5; D call uncertain. The CDR3 contains 14 residues. The germline V and J ends were trimmed by 7 bases and 4 bases, with 14 bases remaining between them. Here the CDR3 reads CASTIWADNQPQHF. The CDR3 coding sequence is TGTGCCAGCACCATCTGGGCAGATAATCAGCCCCAGCATTTT.

The chain carries TRBV29-1 and TRBJ1-1, with a tentative D call TRBD1 (6 bases). The CDR3 consists of 10 residues. CDR1 SQVTM and CDR2 ANQGSEA come from the germline V gene. The V end lost 4 bases, the J end lost 10 bases, and 10 bases lay between the germline ends. This CDR3 is CSVVKGGAFF. Written as DNA, the CDR3 is TGCAGCGTTGTAAAGGGGGGAGCTTTCTTT. Filled out from reference TRBV29-1 and TRBJ1-1, the complete variable domain reads SAVISQKPSRDICQRGTSLTIQCQVDSQVTMMFWYRQQPGQSLTLIATANQGSEATYESGFVIDKFPISRPNLTFSTLTVSNMSPEDSSIYLCSVVKGGAFFGQGTRLTVV.

Many counts were recorded for this clonotype. Written as DNA, the CDR3 is TGCGCCAGCAGCGGCTGGGGTAGCGGGGGGGCCTATGAGCAGTTCTTC. The encoded protein is CASSGWGSGGAYEQFF. The chain has TRBV5-1 and TRBJ2-1, with 11 bases identical to TRBD2. V lost 4 bases to trimming and J lost 8 bases; unmatched junction nucleotides: 11. This CDR3 has 16 residues. CDR1 is SGHRS and CDR2 is YFSETQ in the germline V gene.

Only a few counts were recorded for this clonotype. CDR3 loop: CAISEWGGLGYEQYF. The CDR3 DNA is TGTGCCATCAGTGAGTGGGGGGGGCTAGGCTACGAGCAGTACTTC. The chain couples TRBV10-3 to TRBJ2-7; TRBD2 might be the D (7 bases). V was shortened by 1 base and J by 3 bases, with 13 bases between the two germline ends. Germline CDR1 reads ENHRY; CDR2 reads SYGVKD. The CDR3 covers 15 residues.

This clonotype was recorded a few times. The chain links TRBV2 to TRBJ2-5; D not certain. In germline, CDR1 is SNHLY, CDR2 FYNNEI. CDR3 length equals 12 residues. Deletions cut 2 bases from V and 5 bases from J, with 6 bases between. The CDR3 is CASSESEETQYF. The CDR3 coding sequence is TGTGCCAGCAGTGAAAGTGAGGAGACCCAGTACTTC.

The sample holds a few counts of this clonotype. The chain joins TRBV6-5 to TRBJ2-2; D gene ambiguous. This CDR3 spans 15 amino acids. V was trimmed by 0 bases and J by 0 bases, leaving 5 bases between them. CDR1 is MNHEY, CDR2 SVGAGI, per germline. The CDR3 DNA reads as TGTGCCAGCAGTTACTCGGTAGCGAACACCGGGGAGCTGTTTTTT. This codes for CASSYSVANTGELFF.

This chain links TRBV2 with TRBJ1-5; 7 positions match TRBD1. Germline CDR1 reads SNHLY; CDR2 reads FYNNEI. This CDR3 is built from 15 residues. Unmatched junction bases numbered 12, after V lost 10 bases and J lost 3 bases. CDR3 residues: CATSTGGTDNQPQHF. The CDR3 bases are TGTGCCACCAGCACCGGCGGGACAGACAATCAGCCCCAGCATTTT.

This chain joins TRBV2 and TRBJ1-4; D not certain. From germline, CDR1 is SNHLY and CDR2 FYNNEI. This CDR3 region has 12 residues. The V end lost 5 bases, the J end lost 7 bases, and 8 bases lay between the germline ends. CDR3 region: CASSLTGEKLFF. In DNA form, the CDR3 reads TGTGCCAGCAGTCTTACGGGTGAAAAACTGTTTTTT. Drawing the rest from reference TRBV2 and TRBJ1-4, the complete variable domain is EPEVTQTPSHQVTQMGQEVILRCVPISNHLYFYWYRQILGQKVEFLVSFYNNEISEKSEIFDDQFSVERPDGSNFTLKIRSTKLEDSAMYFCASSLTGEKLFFGSGTQLSVL.

The rearrangement uses TRBV5-1 and TRBJ2-7, with TRBD1 as a possible D gene (8 bases). The germline V and J ends were trimmed by 1 base and 5 bases, with 13 bases remaining between them. Germline values: CDR1 SGHRS, CDR2 YFSETQ. The CDR3 consists of 14 residues. The CDR3 protein is CASSLTGGVNEQYF. CDR3 in DNA: TGCGCCAGCAGCTTGACAGGGGGGGTCAACGAGCAGTACTTC.

This clonotype has more than one count but fewer than ten. This chain joins TRBV20-1 and TRBJ1-3; no clear D gene. The ends were cut back, 0 bases at V and 8 bases at J, with 8 bases in the middle. This CDR3 has 12 amino acids. Germline V gene sequence: CDR1 DFQATT, CDR2 SNEGSKA (reference sequence). The CDR3 sequence is CSARDFGDTIYF. The CDR3 DNA sequence: TGCAGTGCTAGAGATTTTGGGGACACCATATATTTT.

This clonotype was seen more than once but under ten times. The rearrangement joins TRBV12-3 or TRBV12-4 to TRBJ1-5, with 9 positions matching TRBD1. With V trimmed by 0 bases and J by 5 bases, 2 bases remained unmatched. This CDR3 has 15 residues. CDR3 amino acids: CASSLAGTGHQPQHF. CDR3 sequence (DNA): TGTGCCAGCAGTTTAGCCGGGACAGGGCATCAGCCCCAGCATTTT.

This clonotype has only a few counts. The V call is TRBV4-2, the J call TRBJ1-1, with D tentatively TRBD1 (5 bases). V lost 3 bases and J 0 bases, leaving 14 bases between the germline ends. The CDR3 covers 16 residues. Germline lookup yields CDR1 LGHNA and CDR2 YNFKEQ. The CDR3 spells CASSHRGGAMNTEAFF. DNA for the CDR3: TGTGCCAGCAGCCACCGGGGGGGAGCCATGAACACTGAAGCTTTCTTT.

The chain couples TRBV6-1 to TRBJ1-2; 12 bases agree with TRBD1. V dropped 6 bases and J dropped 4; count of bases not matched to a gene: 15. This CDR3 contains 18 residues. Germline CDR1 is MNHNS and CDR2 is SASEGT. The CDR3 region has the DNA TGTGCCAGCAGACGAGGGACAGGGGGCCGGTTAGTAAGCTATGGCTACACCTTC. Residues: CASRRGTGGRLVSYGYTF.

The table lists this clonotype with many counts. V gene TRBV5-1 combines with J gene TRBJ1-4; TRBD1 might be the D (5 bases). Germline lookup yields CDR1 SGHRS and CDR2 YFSETQ. This CDR3 spans 14 amino acids. Between the trimmed V and J ends, which lost 0 bases and 3 bases, there was a span of 6 bases. The CDR3 region is CASSLGQPNEKLFF. CDR3 nucleotide sequence: TGCGCCAGCAGCTTGGGACAGCCTAATGAAAAACTGTTTTTT. The complete variable domain, with remaining parts taken from reference TRBV5-1 and TRBJ1-4, reads KAGVTQTPRYLIKTRGQQVTLSCSPISGHRSVSWYQQTPGQGLQFLFEYFSETQRNKGNFPGRFSGRQFSNSRSEMNVSTLELGDSALYLCASSLGQPNEKLFFGSGTQLSVL.

The chain is built from TRBV29-1 and TRBJ2-1, with D possibly TRBD1 on 5 matching bases. Per the germline V gene, CDR1 is SQVTM and CDR2 is ANQGSEA. The V end was cut by 2 bases, the J end by 3 bases, with 20 bases between. This CDR3 comprises 17 residues. The CDR3 nucleotides read TGCAGCGTTGAACTTCCGATTACAGGCACAGGCTACAATGAGCAGTTCTTC. Protein product: CSVELPITGTGYNEQFF.